The source of this T cell receptor (beta chain) is a study of T cell responses to AZD1222 COVID-19 vaccine. Whole-study context: Pooled in the analysis were second doses at about 4 or about 12 weeks.

Using immunoSEQ multiplex PCR, the repertoire was profiled, and TCRdb retains in-frame clones only, with some absent. The sample lists approximately 90,000 clones, approximately 90% occurring once. Study-level results: The peak T cell response came first, and repertoires were sampled only after it. Spike-specific TCR depth and breadth grew after two AZD1222 doses.

Regarding this clone: Its cognate antigen is unknown.

The TCR originated in an adult in good health. Sequencing used peripheral blood, obtained on day 0 of AZD1222 vaccination.

The CDR3 protein is CASSYGPPRANEKLFF. In DNA, the CDR3 is TGTGCCAGCAGTTACGGCCCGCCTCGGGCTAATGAAAAACTGTTTTTT. The rearrangement uses TRBV6-5 and TRBJ1-4; D gene ambiguous. Germline V gives CDR1 MNHEY, CDR2 SVGAGI. The germline V and J ends were trimmed by 2 bases and 3 bases, with 13 bases remaining between them. The CDR3 spans 16 residues.